One sample yielded the 14 T cell receptor beta chains listed below, sequenced in a study of blood T cell repertoires in COVID-19. The protocol was immunoSEQ multiplex PCR, while the TCRdb copy is restricted to in-frame clones and leaves out a portion. The repertoire holds roughly 150,000 clones, with around four fifths as singletons. The sample was peripheral blood. The receptors shown here come from an older woman who had recovered from COVID-19.

This clone was counted between two and nine times. The V call is TRBV21-1, the J call TRBJ2-1; TRBD1, the table's D call, was not compared with the DNA. TRBV21-1 is noted as a pseudogene. This CDR3 region has 16 residues. CDR3 sequence (DNA): TGTGCCAGCACCGTACTAGACAGGGGCGGTCGGGATGAGCAGTTCTTC. Amino acid sequence: CASTVLDRGGRDEQFF.

This clone has just one count. V and J are TRBV7-9 and TRBJ2-1; the D is unclear. There are 12 residues in the CDR3. The V gene lost 1 base and the J gene lost 9 bases, with 7 bases spanning the gap. Germline-derived CDR1 and CDR2 are SEHNR and FQNEAQ (reference sequence). The DNA for the CDR3 is TGTGCCAGCAGCTTAGTCAGCGCTGAGCAGTTCTTC. Translation gives CASSLVSAEQFF.

The chain recombines TRBV6-5 with TRBJ1-2, with a tentative D call TRBD1 (5 bases). Germline-derived CDR1 and CDR2 are MNHEY and SVGAGI. The CDR3 covers 13 residues. Trimming removed 2 bases at V and 8 bases at J, with 12 bases between. CDR3 amino acids: CASSYTETEGYTF. CDR3 DNA: TGTGCCAGCAGTTACACGGAGACAGAAGGCTACACCTTC.

The chain has TRBV28 and TRBJ1-4; 9 bases are a match to TRBD1. The length of the CDR3 is 16 residues. Germline V gene lookup returns CDR1 MDHEN and CDR2 SYDVKM. Trimming removed 6 bases from V and 3 bases from J; junction bases left unmatched: 8. CDR3 DNA: TGTGCCAGCAGCGAACCGGGACAGGGTTCTAATGAAAAACTGTTTTTT. Encoded protein: CASSEPGQGSNEKLFF.

This chain links TRBV5-6 with TRBJ1-2; TRBD1 matches 9 bases. V trimming: 4 bases; J trimming: 4 bases; junction bases outside the gene matches: 8. CDR1 and CDR2 (germline): SGHDT, YYEEEE. CDR3 size: 15 residues. The CDR3 DNA follows: TGTGCCAGCAGCCCAGGGACAGGGAGGGCCTATGGCTACACCTTC. Amino acids: CASSPGTGRAYGYTF.

The V gene is TRBV7-9, the J gene TRBJ1-2; TRBD1 aligns across 7 bases. The CDR3 contains 16 residues. In germline, CDR1 is SEHNR, CDR2 FQNEAQ (reference sequence). The junction had 10 bases not matched to a gene; V was cut back by 5 bases and J by 1 base. The CDR3 here is CASSPQGGRHNYGYTF. CDR3 nucleotide sequence: TGTGCCAGCAGCCCCCAAGGGGGCAGGCATAACTATGGCTACACCTTC.

The J gene is TRBJ2-2, the V gene TRBV6-5; 8 nucleotides match TRBD2. This CDR3 is 13 amino acids long. Germline-derived CDR1 and CDR2 are MNHEY and SVGAGI. V was pared by 6 bases and J by 4 bases, with 1 base of the junction left unmatched. CDR3 nucleotides: TGTGCCAGCAGGGCGGGAGGCACCGGGGAGCTGTTTTTT. Translation gives CASRAGGTGELFF.

This chain joins TRBV13 and TRBJ1-6, with TRBD1 matching over 10 bases. This CDR3 spans 16 amino acids. The J segment lost 10 bases and the V segment lost 3 bases, leaving 9 bases of the junction unmatched. The germline V gene encodes CDR1 PRHDT and CDR2 FYEKMQ (reference sequence). In DNA, the CDR3 is TGTGCCAGCAGCTTGGCGGGGGACAGGGGAAGATCACCCCTCCACTTT. It codes for CASSLAGDRGRSPLHF.

The chain recombines TRBV6-5 with TRBJ1-6; D uncertain. The ends were cut back, 4 bases at V and 9 bases at J, with 10 bases in the middle. The CDR3 totals 13 residues. CDR1 MNHEY and CDR2 SVGAGI come from the germline V gene. The CDR3 DNA sequence: TGTGCCAGCAGTTTGGGCCCGGTTTCACCCCTCCACTTT. It encodes CASSLGPVSPLHF.

The CDR3 here is CASSGQVKFSNQPQHF. The CDR3 DNA follows: TGTGCCAGTAGCGGACAGGTCAAATTTAGCAATCAGCCCCAGCATTTT. V usage is TRBV19 and J usage is TRBJ1-5, with TRBD1 matching over 7 bases. Per germline, CDR1 LNHDA and CDR2 SQIVND (reference sequence). The trim removed 6 bases at V and 0 bases at J, leaving 8 bases unmatched. This CDR3 comprises 16 residues.

The J gene is TRBJ1-4, the V gene TRBV3-1 (or the pseudogene TRBV3-2); 7 bases are a match to TRBD1. This CDR3 spans 18 amino acids. V lost 1 base to trimming and J lost 5 bases; unmatched junction nucleotides: 13. Germline V lookup: CDR1 LGHDT, CDR2 YNNKEL (reference sequence). In nucleotides, the CDR3 is TGTGCCAGCAGCCAAGTTTCTAGGGCAGACAGGGCCAATGAAAAACTGTTTTTT. Its translation: CASSQVSRADRANEKLFF.

This sequence joins TRBV6-6 and TRBJ1-2; 11 nucleotides agree with TRBD1. This CDR3 spans 14 amino acids. Germline trimming cut 6 bases from V and 7 bases from J; bases unmatched to any gene: 7. CDR1 MNHNY and CDR2 SVGAGI come from the germline V gene (reference sequence). This CDR3 is CASSPGQGAVGYTF. The CDR3 DNA reads as TGTGCCAGCAGCCCCGGACAGGGGGCGGTTGGCTACACCTTC.

The chain employs TRBV12-3 or TRBV12-4 and TRBJ1-5, with a tentative D call TRBD1 (5 bases). Trimming stripped 6 bases from V and 9 bases from J, with 12 bases between. The CDR3 runs 12 residues. The CDR3 DNA is TGTGCCAGCAGCAACCTGGGGCGGCCCCAGCATTTT. It codes for CASSNLGRPQHF.

V gene TRBV6-5 combines with J gene TRBJ2-2; 8 positions match TRBD2. Trimming took 6 bases from V and 9 from J; bases not matched to a gene: 6. Germline lookup yields CDR1 MNHEY and CDR2 SVGAGI. The CDR3 loop spans 13 amino acids. CDR3 nucleotides: TGTGCCAGCAGGGTTAGCGGGGTCCGGGAGCTGTTTTTT. Protein sequence: CASRVSGVRELFF.